Listed here is a single TCR beta chain. Random hexamers primed reverse transcription of 0.5 to 1 ug RNA. By means of immunoSEQ multiplex PCR, TCR beta CDR3 spanning 54 Vbeta and 13 Jbeta underwent amplification. In TCRdb, the immunoSEQ multiplex PCR reads were re-called with MiXCR into one record per CDR3 protein. This table has around 130,000 distinct CDR3 sequences, approximately 90% appearing once. This sample is part of a study of CD8 T cells in Susac syndrome. The patients serving as multiple sclerosis controls were treatment-naive. They had stable or active relapsing-remitting disease and fulfilled revised McDonald criteria. The CD8+ and CD4+ T cells were negatively isolated, with the TEMRA cells enriched by FACS. The V gene's germline CDR1 is SNHLY and CDR2 FYNNEI. The V gene lost 3 bases and the J gene lost 7 bases, with 13 bases spanning the gap. The CDR3 has 14 amino acids.

This sequence originates from a human donor with multiple sclerosis. The sequencing input was CD8+ T cells from PBMCs. This chain joins TRBV2 and TRBJ1-5; D gene uncertain. The CDR3 coding sequence is TGTGCCAGCAGTGACCGTCCCCAGGAACAGCCCCAGCATTTT. Translating it yields CASSDRPQEQPQHF.